The 27 T cell receptor beta chains presented below share a single source sample, sequenced in a study of T-cell reconstitution after alpha-beta-depleted transplantation in children. The TCRbeta library was prepared with unique molecular identifiers. MiXCR, applied by TCRdb to the PCR reads, yields one record per CDR3 protein. The repertoire holds some 520,000 distinct CDR3 sequences, with approximately 29% as singletons. The specimen was PBMCs from the stem cell graft donor, collected from the stem cell graft. The receptors stem from a human donor who donated a stem cell graft to a child with aplastic anemia.

The chain couples TRBV7-3 to TRBJ1-2; D is perhaps TRBD1 (5 bases). With 2 bases removed from V and 4 bases from J, the gap between germline ends came to 14 bases. This CDR3 comprises 15 residues. CDR1 and CDR2 (germline): SGHTA, FQGTGA. The CDR3 region has the DNA TGTGCCAGCAGCTTAGTACCGACAGATCCCTATGGCTACACCTTC. As protein: CASSLVPTDPYGYTF.

The chain combines TRBV18 with TRBJ1-2; D is unresolved. This CDR3 has 14 amino acids. The germline V and J ends were trimmed by 2 bases and 0 bases, with 7 bases remaining between them. Germline V gene lookup returns CDR1 KGHSH and CDR2 LQKENI. The CDR3 region is CASSPEMTNYGYTF. In DNA form, the CDR3 reads TGTGCCAGCTCACCAGAGATGACTAACTATGGCTACACCTTC.

The chain joins TRBV20-1 to TRBJ2-3, with D tentatively TRBD1 or TRBD2 (5 bases each). There are 15 residues in the CDR3. V lost 0 bases and J lost 0, with 10 bases in between. Germline CDR1 and CDR2: DFQATT and SNEGSKA (reference sequence). The CDR3 DNA sequence: TGCAGTGCTAGAGATCGGGGCGGGAGCACAGATACGCAGTATTTT. It encodes CSARDRGGSTDTQYF.

The chain recombines TRBV5-1 with TRBJ1-2; maybe TRBD1 (6 bases). CDR1 is SGHRS and CDR2 is YFSETQ in the germline V gene. The CDR3 runs to 15 residues. Trimming cost V 4 bases and J 2 bases, with 15 bases left between them. The CDR3 sequence is CASSEGTPGNYGYTF. In nucleotides, the CDR3 is TGCGCCAGCAGCGAAGGGACACCCGGGAACTATGGCTACACCTTC.

This clonotype was observed a few times. The rearrangement uses TRBV18 and TRBJ1-5, with D possibly being TRBD1 (5 bases). The CDR3 totals 16 residues. In germline, CDR1 is KGHSH, CDR2 LQKENI. The V and J ends lost 3 bases and 4 bases respectively, with 16 bases between them. The CDR3 region is CASSPSFADMNQPQHF. DNA of the CDR3: TGTGCCAGCTCACCTTCGTTTGCGGACATGAATCAGCCCCAGCATTTT.

This clonotype was counted a few times. V usage is TRBV6-1 and J usage is TRBJ2-7; D possibly matches TRBD1 or TRBD2 (6 bases each). The CDR3 spans 14 residues. Trimming shortened V by 6 bases and J by 0 bases, and 12 bases separated the two germline ends. Germline-derived CDR1 and CDR2 are MNHNS and SASEGT. The CDR3 loop reads CASREGGGSYEQYV. In nucleotides, the CDR3 is TGTGCCAGCAGGGAGGGGGGAGGCTCCTACGAGCAGTACGTC.

This clonotype was observed many times. The rearrangement links TRBV5-6 to TRBJ2-1; 12 nucleotides match TRBD2. Germline V gene lookup returns CDR1 SGHDT and CDR2 YYEEEE. CDR3 length: 17 amino acids. V shed 0 bases and J 8 bases; nucleotides not matched to a gene: 9. The CDR3: CASSLDGELAGGDEQFF. The CDR3 DNA reads TGTGCCAGCAGCTTGGATGGTGAGCTAGCGGGAGGGGATGAGCAGTTCTTC.

CDR3 DNA: TGCAGTGCTAGCGGGATCAATGAGCAGTTCTTC. Translating gives CSASGINEQFF. The chain couples TRBV20-1 to TRBJ2-1; D possibly corresponds to TRBD2 (5 bases). CDR1 is DFQATT, CDR2 SNEGSKA, per germline (reference sequence). The CDR3 runs 11 residues. V lost 3 bases to trimming and J lost 6 bases, with 6 bases between them.

The chain carries TRBV12-3 or TRBV12-4 and TRBJ2-7; 7 nucleotides match TRBD2. CDR3 length: 17 amino acids. The V segment lost 6 bases and the J segment 1 base; nucleotides outside the gene matches: 15. The CDR3 loop is CASSGGLVGSFSYEQYF. The CDR3 DNA follows: TGTGCCAGCAGCGGCGGACTAGTCGGCTCCTTTTCCTACGAGCAGTACTTC.

The V and J genes are TRBV5-5 and TRBJ1-2, with TRBD1 identical over 10 bases. The CDR3 length is 14 residues. V shed 4 bases and J 8 bases; nucleotides not matched to a gene: 8. The germline CDR1 and CDR2 sequences are SGHKS and YYEKEE (reference sequence). The CDR3 here is CASSTRTGGWGYTF. For the CDR3, the DNA is TGTGCCAGCAGCACCCGGACAGGGGGATGGGGCTACACCTTC. The full variable domain, completed using reference TRBV5-5 and TRBJ1-2, is DAGVTQSPTHLIKTRGQQVTLRCSPISGHKSVSWYQQVLGQGPQFIFQYYEKEERGRGNFPDRFSARQFPNYSSELNVNALLLGDSALYLCASSTRTGGWGYTFGSGTRLTVV.

This clonotype was counted a few times. V gene TRBV7-2 combines with J gene TRBJ1-1; 7 bases map to TRBD1. CDR3 length: 15 residues. V shed 1 base and J 4 bases; nucleotides not matched to a gene: 6. Germline CDR1 is SGHTA and CDR2 is FQGNSA. CDR3 sequence: CASSLVRDSTTEAFF. In DNA, the CDR3 is TGTGCCAGCAGCTTAGTGAGGGACAGCACCACTGAAGCTTTCTTT.

The chain links TRBV6-5 to TRBJ2-7; D might be TRBD1 or TRBD2, each matching 5 bases. The CDR3 has 13 amino acids. V lost 0 bases and J 2 bases, leaving 5 bases between the germline ends. Germline CDR1 is MNHEY and CDR2 is SVGAGI. The DNA of the CDR3 is TGTGCCAGCAGTTACTCGGGGGCCTACGAGCAGTACTTC. Translation gives CASSYSGAYEQYF.

This clonotype was seen more than once but under ten times. V and J are TRBV9 and TRBJ2-1; TRBD2 agrees at 7 bases. Germline loops: CDR1 SGDLS, CDR2 YYNGEE. CDR3 length: 16 residues. Trimming took 4 bases from V and 0 from J; bases not matched to a gene: 7. The CDR3 DNA is TGTGCCAGCAGCCCCCAAGCGGGGAGCTCCTACAATGAGCAGTTCTTC. Protein sequence: CASSPQAGSSYNEQFF.

This rearrangement joins TRBV25-1 to TRBJ1-6; 7 nucleotides agree with TRBD1. The V gene end was trimmed by 3 bases and the J gene end by 9 bases; junction bases not matched to a gene: 2. Germline CDR1 is MGHDK and CDR2 is SYGVNS. This CDR3 comprises 13 residues. The CDR3: CASSDRGVSPLHF. In DNA form, the CDR3 reads TGTGCCAGCAGTGACAGGGGGGTTTCACCCCTCCACTTT.

This clonotype was seen a few times. The chain is built from TRBV7-9 and TRBJ1-1; 7 bases fit TRBD1. The CDR3 has 13 residues. Per the germline V gene, CDR1 is SEHNR and CDR2 is FQNEAQ (reference sequence). The ends lost 4 bases at V and 6 bases at J; junction bases unmatched: 5. CDR3 sequence reads: CASSYTGAPEAFF. In DNA, the CDR3 is TGTGCCAGCAGCTACACAGGGGCCCCTGAAGCTTTCTTT.

This clonotype was detected ten times or more. The chain joins TRBV7-2 to TRBJ2-1, with 8 bases lining up with TRBD1. Germline loops: CDR1 SGHTA, CDR2 FQGNSA. The V gene end was trimmed by 3 bases and the J gene end by 9 bases; junction bases not matched to a gene: 4. The CDR3 is made up of 13 amino acids. CDR3 in amino acids: CASSLAGGGEQFF. In nucleotides, the CDR3 is TGTGCCAGCAGCTTGGCAGGGGGCGGTGAGCAGTTCTTC.

J is TRBJ2-1 and V is TRBV12-3 or TRBV12-4, with D perhaps being TRBD1 or TRBD2 (7 bases each). The V end lost 6 bases, the J end lost 7 bases, and 19 bases lay between the germline ends. This CDR3 contains 15 residues. The CDR3 sequence: CASSNDRDYFNEQFF. As DNA, the CDR3 is TGTGCCAGCAGCAACGACAGGGACTACTTTAATGAGCAGTTCTTC.

The rearrangement joins TRBV20-1 to TRBJ2-1; TRBD2 matches at 10 bases. The length of the CDR3 is 15 residues. V trimming: 2 bases; J trimming: 4 bases; junction bases outside the gene matches: 5. Germline V gene sequence: CDR1 DFQATT, CDR2 SNEGSKA (reference sequence). CDR3 coding DNA: TGCAGTGCTAGATTATCTAGCGGGAGTTACAATGAGCAGTTCTTC. Residues: CSARLSSGSYNEQFF.

The rearrangement links TRBV7-2 to TRBJ1-1; no reliable D call. Trimming took 5 bases from V and 7 from J, leaving 20 bases between them. The CDR3 is made up of 15 amino acids. CDR1 SGHTA and CDR2 FQGNSA come from the germline V gene. Here the CDR3 reads CASSPLVNSGYEAFF. The CDR3 region has the DNA TGTGCCAGCAGCCCCCTTGTGAACAGCGGTTATGAAGCTTTCTTT.

The chain is built from TRBV20-1 and TRBJ1-1, with D hard to call. Trimming took 6 bases from V and 5 from J, leaving 16 bases between them. Germline V CDR1 and CDR2: DFQATT, SNEGSKA (reference sequence). The CDR3 is 13 amino acids. The CDR3 DNA reads TGCAGTGCCCGAGTCGGCCTACAAACTGAAGCTTTCTTT. Protein product: CSARVGLQTEAFF.

J is TRBJ2-3 and V is TRBV20-1; perhaps TRBD2 as D (6 bases). Between the trimmed V and J ends, which lost 1 base and 2 bases, there was a span of 19 bases. Germline lookup yields CDR1 DFQATT and CDR2 SNEGSKA (reference sequence). This CDR3 spans 17 amino acids. The CDR3 DNA sequence: TGCAGTGCTAGAGGAGGGCGCGGGGTGAGCCCCACAGATACGCAGTATTTT. Amino acids: CSARGGRGVSPTDTQYF.

The chain joins TRBV20-1 to TRBJ2-5; D is perhaps TRBD1 (5 bases). The CDR3 has 13 amino acids. Trimming removed 5 bases from V and 1 base from J, with 11 bases in between. Germline-derived CDR1 and CDR2 are DFQATT and SNEGSKA (reference sequence). The CDR3 loop is CSARTGIQETQYF. For the CDR3, the DNA is TGCAGTGCTCGCACAGGAATCCAAGAGACCCAGTACTTC.

The V call is TRBV6-2 or TRBV6-3, the J call TRBJ2-5; D gene unclear. The V gene lost 0 bases and the J gene lost 1 base, with 9 bases spanning the gap. Germline CDR1 reads MNHEY; CDR2 reads SVGEGT. This CDR3 has 15 residues. The CDR3 DNA reads as TGTGCCAGCAGTTACTCCTTTAAGATCCAAGAGACCCAGTACTTC. Translating it yields CASSYSFKIQETQYF.

V usage is TRBV6-2 or TRBV6-3 and J usage is TRBJ2-7; 11 bases map to TRBD2. Looked up from germline, CDR1 is MNHEY and CDR2 is SVGEGT. The CDR3 totals 15 residues. Losses at the gene ends were 0 bases for V and 11 bases for J; bases not matched to a gene: 9. The CDR3: CASSYSNLAGGLEYV. CDR3 nucleotides: TGTGCCAGCAGTTACTCGAACCTAGCGGGAGGCCTAGAGTACGTC.

There are a few counts of this clonotype. In DNA form, the CDR3 reads TGTGCCAGCAGTTCGGGACACGGTACCTACGAGCAGTACTTC. Protein: CASSSGHGTYEQYF. This chain joins TRBV7-9 and TRBJ2-7, with a tentative D call TRBD1 (6 bases). The germline CDR1 and CDR2 sequences are SEHNR and FQNEAQ (reference sequence). The V end was cut by 6 bases, the J end by 2 bases, with 14 bases between. The CDR3 extends over 14 amino acids.

The table lists this clonotype with a few counts. V is TRBV7-2 and J is TRBJ2-7; 7 bases fit TRBD2. V trimming: 5 bases; J trimming: 0 bases; junction bases outside the gene matches: 7. The CDR3 spans 15 residues. Germline values: CDR1 SGHTA, CDR2 FQGNSA. CDR3 DNA sequence: TGTGCCAGCAGCCGGACTAGTTTAACCTCCTACGAGCAGTACGTC. Translating gives CASSRTSLTSYEQYV.

In its sample, this clonotype was seen once. The chain carries TRBV24-1 and TRBJ2-1, with 10 bases aligning to TRBD2. The CDR3 consists of 15 residues. The germline V gene encodes CDR1 KGHDR and CDR2 SFDVKD. Losses at the gene ends were 7 bases for V and 4 bases for J; bases not matched to a gene: 6. This chain's CDR3 is CATREKRGGYNEQFF. DNA for the CDR3: TGTGCCACCAGAGAAAAGCGGGGGGGTTACAATGAGCAGTTCTTC.